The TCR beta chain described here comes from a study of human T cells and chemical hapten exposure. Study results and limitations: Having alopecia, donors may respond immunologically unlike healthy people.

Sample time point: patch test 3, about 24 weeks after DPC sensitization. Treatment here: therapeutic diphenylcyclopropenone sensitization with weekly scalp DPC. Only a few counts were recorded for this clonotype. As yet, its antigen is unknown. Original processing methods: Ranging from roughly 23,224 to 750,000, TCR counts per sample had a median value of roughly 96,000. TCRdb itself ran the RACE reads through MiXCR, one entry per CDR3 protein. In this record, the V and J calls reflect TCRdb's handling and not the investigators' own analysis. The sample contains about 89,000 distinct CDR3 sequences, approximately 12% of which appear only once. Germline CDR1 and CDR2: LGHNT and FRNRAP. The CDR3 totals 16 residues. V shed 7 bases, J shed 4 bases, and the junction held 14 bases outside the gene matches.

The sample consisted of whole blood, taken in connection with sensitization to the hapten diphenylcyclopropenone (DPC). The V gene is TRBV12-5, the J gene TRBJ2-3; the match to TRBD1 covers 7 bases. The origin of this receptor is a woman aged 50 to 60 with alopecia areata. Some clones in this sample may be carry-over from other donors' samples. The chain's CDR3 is CASASGQALRADTQYF. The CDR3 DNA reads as TGTGCTAGTGCCTCAGGACAGGCTCTTCGGGCAGATACGCAGTATTTT.